This TCR beta chain was observed in a study of CD8+CD57+ T cells in acquired aplastic anemia. V dropped 1 base and J dropped 1 base, with 11 bases sitting between them. The CDR3 contains 15 residues. Germline-derived CDR1 and CDR2 are LNHNV and YYDKDF (reference sequence). Both TCR beta VDJ combination and CDR3 sequence profiling were carried out. Genomic DNA was the template for this profiling. TCRdb re-analysed the reads in MiXCR, keeping a single row per CDR3 protein. The sample includes tens of thousands of distinct CDR3 sequences, about 77% of them seen just once. Specimen: sorted CD4+, CD8+, or CD8+CD57+ T cells (not recorded which) from PBMCs. The V gene is TRBV15, the J gene TRBJ2-7; possibly TRBD2 for D (6 bases). This TCR derives from a human donor in good health, serving as a control. In DNA, the CDR3 is TGTGCCACCAGCAGAGGAGGGGCGGGATCCTACGAGCAGTACTTC. The encoded protein is CATSRGGAGSYEQYF.